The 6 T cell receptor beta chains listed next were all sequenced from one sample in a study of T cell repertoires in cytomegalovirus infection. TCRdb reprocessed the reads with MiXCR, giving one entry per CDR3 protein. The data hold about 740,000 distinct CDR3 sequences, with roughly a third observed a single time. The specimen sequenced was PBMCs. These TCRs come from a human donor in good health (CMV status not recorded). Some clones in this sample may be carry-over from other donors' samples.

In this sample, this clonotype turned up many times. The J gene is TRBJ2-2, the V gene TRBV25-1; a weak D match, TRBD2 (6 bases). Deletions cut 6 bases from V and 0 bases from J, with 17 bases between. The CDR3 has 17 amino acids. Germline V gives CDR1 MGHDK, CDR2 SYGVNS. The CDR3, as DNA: TGTGCCAGCAGACCCTACGGAGGGGCGGCGAACACCGGGGAGCTGTTTTTT. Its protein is CASRPYGGAANTGELFF.

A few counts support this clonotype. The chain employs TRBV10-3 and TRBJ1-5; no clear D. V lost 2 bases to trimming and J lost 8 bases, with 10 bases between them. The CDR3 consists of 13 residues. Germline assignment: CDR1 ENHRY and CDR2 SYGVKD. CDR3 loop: CAISEDILEPQHF. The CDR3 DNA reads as TGTGCCATCAGTGAGGACATTTTGGAGCCCCAGCATTTT.

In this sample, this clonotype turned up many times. The CDR3 DNA reads TGTGCCAGCAGCCCTAGCGGGGGAGGAGGAGATACGCAGTATTTT. This encodes CASSPSGGGGDTQYF. This chain connects TRBV7-2 to TRBJ2-3; the match to TRBD2 covers 10 bases. The germline V gene has CDR1 SGHTA and CDR2 FQGNSA. This CDR3 spans 15 amino acids. Germline trimming cut 5 bases from V and 5 bases from J; bases unmatched to any gene: 7.

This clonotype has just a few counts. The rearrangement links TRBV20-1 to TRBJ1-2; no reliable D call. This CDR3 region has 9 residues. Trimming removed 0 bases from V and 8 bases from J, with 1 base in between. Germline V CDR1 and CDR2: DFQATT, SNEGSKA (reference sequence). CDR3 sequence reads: CSAREGYTF. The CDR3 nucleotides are TGCAGTGCTAGAGAGGGCTACACCTTC.

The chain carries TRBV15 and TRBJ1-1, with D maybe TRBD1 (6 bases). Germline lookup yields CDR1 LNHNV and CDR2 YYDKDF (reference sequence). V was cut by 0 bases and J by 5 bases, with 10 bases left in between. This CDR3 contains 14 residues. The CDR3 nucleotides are TGTGCCACCAGCAGAGATAAGGGGGGTACTGAAGCTTTCTTT. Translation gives CATSRDKGGTEAFF.

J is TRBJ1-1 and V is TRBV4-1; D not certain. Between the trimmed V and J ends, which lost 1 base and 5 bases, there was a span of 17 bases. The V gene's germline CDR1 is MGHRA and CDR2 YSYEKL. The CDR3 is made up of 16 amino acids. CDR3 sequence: CASSQVELRGGTEAFF. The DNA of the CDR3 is TGCGCCAGCAGCCAAGTGGAGTTACGGGGAGGAACTGAAGCTTTCTTT.